The following is a T cell receptor (beta chain) sequence with its context. Methods used by the authors: Scientists estimated how many nucleated cells there were by amplifying reference gene primers. TCRdb keeps only in-frame clones here, not all; method: immunoSEQ multiplex PCR. The V and J calls and the clone size are those of that table, but D and trimming were determined from the DNA. The sample contains 110,000 or so clones, roughly 84% of which appear only once. The entry originates in a study of blood T cell repertoires in COVID-19. Study details: Researchers got acute and convalescent COVID-19 samples from the United States, Italy and Spain. T cells, B-cell-depleted T cells, or PBMCs supplied cDNA or gDNA.

The CDR3 runs 14 residues. Trimming removed 8 bases from V and 5 bases from J, with 19 bases in between. Per germline, CDR1 MNHNY and CDR2 SVGAGI (reference sequence). The sequenced sample consisted of peripheral blood. This clonotype was sampled from a woman aged 35 to 49 with acute or convalescent COVID-19. The chain employs TRBV6-6 and TRBJ2-7; possible D gene TRBD2, 7 bases. In nucleotides, the CDR3 is TGTGCCAGCCGGGCATGGGGGGGCCTAAACGAGCAGTACTTC. It translates to CASRAWGGLNEQYF.